Each of the 14 T cell receptor beta chains below was sequenced from the same sample in a study of control samples from healthy donors and cancer patients. Assay: immunoSEQ multiplex PCR; the TCRdb copy retains only in-frame clones and omits some. The table lists some 130,000 clones, over 85% of them singletons. Sequencing was done on a sample of blood. Source of these receptors: a man younger than 40 in good health.

This clone came up a few times. The chain couples TRBV9 to TRBJ2-7; D is perhaps TRBD1 (6 bases). The CDR3 extends over 13 amino acids. The germline V gene has CDR1 SGDLS and CDR2 YYNGEE. The V gene lost 3 bases and the J gene lost 1 base, with 8 bases spanning the gap. The CDR3 nucleotides are TGTGCCAGCAGCGGGACAGCTTCCTACGAGCAGTACTTC. This codes for CASSGTASYEQYF.

The CDR3 DNA is TGCGCCAGCAGACCGGGACAGGGCTCCTACGAGCAGTACTTC. This codes for CASRPGQGSYEQYF. The genes are TRBV4-1 and TRBJ2-7, with 9 bases matching TRBD1. With 6 bases clipped from V and 0 bases from J, the junction kept 3 bases outside the gene matches. The CDR3 covers 14 residues. In germline, CDR1 is MGHRA, CDR2 YSYEKL.

The chain joins TRBV28 to TRBJ1-6, with D perhaps matching TRBD1 (6 bases). Between the trimmed V and J ends, which lost 2 bases and 9 bases, there was a span of 14 bases. This CDR3 has 15 residues. The germline gives CDR1 MDHEN, CDR2 SYDVKM. CDR3 sequence reads: CASSLTGPTLSPLHF. CDR3 coding DNA: TGTGCCAGCAGTTTAACAGGGCCAACCCTTTCACCCCTCCACTTT.

The rearrangement uses TRBV7-2 and TRBJ2-3; 9 bases match TRBD2. Germline-derived CDR1 and CDR2 are SGHTA and FQGNSA. This CDR3 contains 16 residues. Trimming took 7 bases from V and 4 from J; bases not matched to a gene: 12. The chain's CDR3 is CASIKSPVAGADTQYF. The CDR3 region has the DNA TGTGCCAGCATCAAATCCCCGGTAGCGGGGGCAGATACGCAGTATTTT. The variable domain in full, with the rest retrieved from reference TRBV7-2 and TRBJ2-3, is GAGVSQSPSNKVTEKGKDVELRCDPISGHTALYWYRQSLGQGLEFLIYFQGNSAPDKSGLPSDRFSAERTGGSVSTLTIQRTQQEDSAVYLCASIKSPVAGADTQYFGPGTRLTVL.

The genes are TRBV6-2 or TRBV6-3 and TRBJ1-1, with D maybe TRBD1 (5 bases). The germline gives CDR1 MNHEY, CDR2 SVGEGT. The CDR3 totals 13 residues. V was clipped by 6 bases and J by 5 bases, with 13 bases between them. The CDR3 protein is CASSLTGRTEAFF. The DNA for the CDR3 is TGTGCCAGCAGCCTCACGGGACGGACTGAAGCTTTCTTT.

The rearrangement joins TRBV7-2 to TRBJ2-7, with 8 bases aligning to TRBD2. V was pared by 5 bases and J by 3 bases, with 6 bases of the junction left unmatched. The CDR3 sequence is 14 residues long. Germline V lookup: CDR1 SGHTA, CDR2 FQGNSA. CDR3 bases: TGTGCCAGCAGCACAGGACTAGCTTTCTACGAGCAGTACTTC. Protein: CASSTGLAFYEQYF.

The rearrangement uses TRBV3-1 (or the pseudogene TRBV3-2) and TRBJ1-1, with a possible D match to TRBD1 (5 bases). The germline V gene has CDR1 LGHDT and CDR2 YNNKEL (reference sequence). V lost 7 bases and J lost 8, with 20 bases in between. The CDR3 spans 14 residues. In DNA, the CDR3 is TGTGCCAGCAATGAGGGGCGATCAAGGAGGGAAGCTTTCTTT. Its protein is CASNEGRSRREAFF.

The J gene is TRBJ1-4, the V gene TRBV27; unclear D gene. Deletions cut 0 bases from V and 7 bases from J, with 6 bases between. The CDR3 loop spans 13 amino acids. The germline V gene has CDR1 MNHEY and CDR2 SMNVEV (reference sequence). DNA for the CDR3: TGTGCCAGCAGTTTATCTCCTGGTGAAAAACTGTTTTTT. Translated: CASSLSPGEKLFF.

This clone has only one observation. This sequence joins TRBV11-3 and TRBJ1-2, with 7 bases aligning to TRBD1. V shed 2 bases and J 0 bases; nucleotides not matched to a gene: 6. The germline gives CDR1 SGHNT, CDR2 YENEEA. CDR3 length equals 16 residues. The chain's CDR3 is CASSLPPTGPNYGYTF. The CDR3 DNA reads TGTGCCAGCAGCTTACCCCCGACAGGGCCTAACTATGGCTACACCTTC.

The rearrangement links TRBV5-1 to TRBJ2-5, with D tentatively TRBD2 (5 bases). Germline CDR1 and CDR2: SGHRS and YFSETQ. CDR3 length: 13 amino acids. Trimming pared 3 bases from V and 5 bases from J, leaving 11 bases between. The CDR3 nucleotides are TGCGCCAGCAGCTATCGGCCGGGGGAGACCCAGTACTTC. Amino acids: CASSYRPGETQYF. The entire variable domain, with the rest obtained from reference TRBV5-1 and TRBJ2-5, is as follows: KAGVTQTPRYLIKTRGQQVTLSCSPISGHRSVSWYQQTPGQGLQFLFEYFSETQRNKGNFPGRFSGRQFSNSRSEMNVSTLELGDSALYLCASSYRPGETQYFGPGTRLLVL.

V usage is TRBV6-6 and J usage is TRBJ2-5, with D perhaps matching TRBD2 (6 bases). Trimming shortened V by 6 bases and J by 5 bases, and 16 bases separated the two germline ends. CDR3 length equals 14 residues. Germline CDR1 MNHNY, CDR2 SVGAGI (reference sequence). The CDR3 DNA follows: TGTGCCAGCAGCCGCGTCCCGGGGAGGGAGACCCAGTACTTC. Residues: CASSRVPGRETQYF.

This rearrangement joins TRBV15 to TRBJ2-7, with TRBD1 identical over 9 bases. The trim removed 4 bases at V and 2 bases at J, leaving 9 bases unmatched. Germline V gene lookup returns CDR1 LNHNV and CDR2 YYDKDF (reference sequence). The CDR3 runs 16 residues. The CDR3 loop is CATSTGQGSLPYEQYF. CDR3 nucleotide sequence: TGTGCCACCAGCACCGGACAGGGGAGCCTCCCCTACGAGCAGTACTTC.

This clone appeared a single time. The rearrangement uses TRBV9 and TRBJ1-2; unclear D gene. The V end lost 3 bases, the J end lost 8 bases, and 8 bases lay between the germline ends. The CDR3 sequence is 11 residues long. Germline V CDR1 and CDR2: SGDLS, YYNGEE. The CDR3 spells CASSGDRGYTF. The CDR3, as DNA: TGTGCCAGCAGCGGGGATCGCGGCTACACCTTC.

The chain employs TRBV18 and TRBJ1-5; D is ambiguous. The CDR3 sequence is 16 residues long. Germline V lookup: CDR1 KGHSH, CDR2 LQKENI. Trimming cost V 0 bases and J 0 bases, with 9 bases left between them. The CDR3 region has the DNA TGTGCCAGCTCACCACCTGGAGGAAATAGCAATCAGCCCCAGCATTTT. Translating gives CASSPPGGNSNQPQHF.